The next 22 T cell receptor beta chains were all read from a single sample in a study of OX40 agonist ivuxolimab in advanced cancers. The data were produced by immunoSEQ multiplex PCR, yet TCRdb's version contains in-frame clones alone and is incomplete. This table holds roughly 63,000 clones, approximately 92% found once. The sequenced sample was CD4+ or CD8+ T cells sorted from blood, obtained in a trial of the OX40 agonist ivuxolimab. The source is an adult with an advanced solid tumor such as melanoma, head and neck, liver or kidney cancer.

The gene calls are TRBV10-3 and TRBJ2-7; TRBD1 matches at 9 bases. With V trimmed by 0 bases and J by 3 bases, 3 bases remained unmatched. Germline loops: CDR1 ENHRY, CDR2 SYGVKD. This CDR3 has 15 amino acids. In DNA, the CDR3 is TGTGCCATCAGTGAGTCGATGGGACAGGGCTACGAGCAGTACTTC. Its protein is CAISESMGQGYEQYF.

The V call is TRBV7-9, the J call TRBJ2-5; perhaps TRBD1 as D (7 bases). This CDR3 has 14 residues. Germline CDR1 SEHNR, CDR2 FQNEAQ (reference sequence). V gave up 5 bases and J gave up 1 base, with 11 bases separating them. DNA of the CDR3: TGTGCCAGCAGCGCAGGGGGGCCCCAAGAGACCCAGTACTTC. Protein: CASSAGGPQETQYF. Full variable domain (missing parts from reference TRBV7-9 and TRBJ2-5): DTGVSQNPRHKITKRGQNVTFRCDPISEHNRLYWYRQTLGQGPEFLTYFQNEAQLEKSRLLSDRFSAERPKGSFSTLEIQRTEQGDSAMYLCASSAGGPQETQYFGPGTRLLVL.

The rearrangement joins TRBV27 to TRBJ1-6; D remains ambiguous. Germline CDR1 reads MNHEY; CDR2 reads SMNVEV (reference sequence). The CDR3 extends over 13 amino acids. Trimming removed 2 bases from V and 3 bases from J, with 2 bases in between. The CDR3 reads CASSLVYNSPLHF. The CDR3 DNA reads TGTGCCAGCAGTTTAGTCTATAATTCACCCCTCCACTTT.

The rearrangement uses TRBV5-4 and TRBJ1-2; TRBD1 matches at 7 bases. V shed 0 bases and J 4 bases; nucleotides not matched to a gene: 3. Germline V gives CDR1 SGHNT, CDR2 YYREEE (reference sequence). This CDR3 is built from 14 residues. CDR3 bases: TGTGCCAGCAGCTTGGACAGGGGATCCTATGGCTACACCTTC. Translating gives CASSLDRGSYGYTF.

The V call is TRBV2, the J call TRBJ1-1, with a weak D call TRBD1 (6 bases). The CDR3 contains 13 residues. Germline CDR1 and CDR2: SNHLY and FYNNEI. The germline V and J ends were trimmed by 4 bases and 8 bases, with 14 bases remaining between them. As DNA, the CDR3 is TGTGCCAGCAGTGGAACAGGGCCCACGGAAGCTTTCTTT. Amino acid sequence: CASSGTGPTEAFF.

This chain connects TRBV12-5 to TRBJ2-7; D is perhaps TRBD2 (5 bases). The CDR3 length is 19 residues. Trimming took off 6 bases at V and 0 bases at J, with 27 bases between the two ends. Germline V CDR1 and CDR2: LGHNT, FRNRAP. Here the CDR3 reads CASGPARAVWTRGSYEQYF. The CDR3, as DNA: TGTGCTAGTGGCCCTGCCCGGGCTGTGTGGACCCGGGGCTCCTACGAGCAGTACTTC.

This CDR3 is CASSQYPSGSADTQYF. DNA of the CDR3: TGCGCCAGCAGCCAGTACCCTAGCGGGAGCGCAGATACGCAGTATTTT. The chain uses TRBV4-1 and TRBJ2-3; 10 positions match TRBD2. After removal of 3 bases from V and 4 bases from J, the junction contained 7 bases not matched to a gene. The germline CDR1 and CDR2 sequences are MGHRA and YSYEKL. This CDR3 is 16 amino acids long.

V is TRBV11-2 and J is TRBJ2-7; D gene ambiguous. The V end was cut by 2 bases, the J end by 4 bases, with 9 bases between. CDR1 is SGHAT and CDR2 is FQNNGV in the germline V gene. CDR3 size: 13 residues. Here the CDR3 DNA reads TGTGCCAGCAGCTTATCGCCTCCGTACGAGCAGTACTTC. It specifies CASSLSPPYEQYF.

In its sample, this clone was seen a few times. This chain joins TRBV2 and TRBJ2-3, with a possible D match to TRBD2 (5 bases). CDR3 length: 14 amino acids. CDR1 SNHLY and CDR2 FYNNEI come from the germline V gene. Trimming stripped 3 bases from V and 3 bases from J, with 10 bases between. The CDR3 bases are TGTGCCAGCAGTGACGGGAACGGGACAGATACGCAGTATTTT. As protein: CASSDGNGTDTQYF.

This clone was seen once. The chain links TRBV19 to TRBJ1-6; perhaps TRBD1 as D (5 bases). Germline V gene sequence: CDR1 LNHDA, CDR2 SQIVND (reference sequence). There are 14 residues in the CDR3. The germline V and J ends were trimmed by 3 bases and 12 bases, with 15 bases remaining between them. The CDR3, as DNA: TGTGCCAGTAGTATGGGGCCTCCTAGGGGACCCCTCCACTTT. Translation: CASSMGPPRGPLHF.

The J gene is TRBJ2-7, the V gene TRBV19; weak D call: TRBD1 (6 bases). Germline lookup yields CDR1 LNHDA and CDR2 SQIVND (reference sequence). V was pared by 2 bases and J by 5 bases, with 22 bases between. CDR3 length: 17 residues. The CDR3 spells CASSIRWHRVIGDEQYF. For the CDR3, the DNA is TGTGCCAGTAGTATAAGGTGGCACAGGGTGATTGGCGACGAGCAGTACTTC.

This clone was counted once. The V gene is TRBV28, the J gene TRBJ2-4, with D maybe TRBD2 (5 bases). V lost 3 bases, J lost 2 bases, and 17 bases lay in between. Germline assignment: CDR1 MDHEN and CDR2 SYDVKM. The CDR3 totals 17 residues. CDR3 sequence: CASSLERNGLPKNIQYF. As DNA, the CDR3 is TGTGCCAGCAGTTTGGAGCGGAACGGCCTTCCCAAAAACATTCAGTACTTC.

The V and J genes are TRBV7-3 and TRBJ1-6; D gene ambiguous. The germline CDR1 and CDR2 sequences are SGHTA and FQGTGA. This CDR3 contains 13 residues. The V gene lost 2 bases and the J gene lost 8 bases, with 7 bases spanning the gap. CDR3 sequence: CASSLGLYSPLHF. The CDR3, as DNA: TGTGCCAGCAGCTTAGGCCTCTATTCACCCCTCCACTTT.

V and J are TRBV19 and TRBJ1-5, with a tentative D call TRBD1 (6 bases). Germline CDR1 is LNHDA and CDR2 is SQIVND (reference sequence). The CDR3 length is 15 residues. Trimming left V 3 bases short and J 2 bases short, with 11 bases between. In nucleotides, the CDR3 is TGTGCCAGTAGTATTAGGGGGGCAGGCAATCAGCCCCAGCATTTT. It specifies CASSIRGAGNQPQHF.

CDR3 coding DNA: TGTGCCAGCAGCGGTCGCGGGTCTAGCGGTAATGAGCAGTTCTTC. It encodes CASSGRGSSGNEQFF. V gene TRBV7-9 combines with J gene TRBJ2-1; 7 nucleotides line up with TRBD2. V shed 5 bases and J 7 bases; nucleotides not matched to a gene: 11. CDR3 size: 15 residues. CDR1 is SEHNR, CDR2 FQNEAQ, per germline (reference sequence).

The rearrangement links TRBV27 to TRBJ2-6; 8 positions agree with TRBD2. V was pared by 6 bases and J by 2 bases, with 3 bases of the junction left unmatched. Germline CDR1 MNHEY, CDR2 SMNVEV (reference sequence). This CDR3 is 15 amino acids long. Here the CDR3 reads CASSRGGTGANVLTF. As DNA, the CDR3 is TGTGCCAGCAGCCGGGGGGGCACTGGGGCCAACGTCCTGACTTTC.

The rearrangement joins TRBV11-3 to TRBJ1-4; D is unresolved. Germline CDR1 and CDR2: SGHNT and YENEEA. The CDR3 is made up of 17 amino acids. V was clipped by 6 bases and J by 8 bases, with 25 bases between them. As DNA, the CDR3 is TGTGCCAGCAGTTTTCTGACGAAACCGGGGTTTGAGGAAAAACTGTTTTTT. Its protein is CASSFLTKPGFEEKLFF. Together with reference TRBV11-3 and TRBJ1-4, the CDR3 gives the full variable domain: EAGVVQSPRYKIIEKKQPVAFWCNPISGHNTLYWYLQNLGQGPELLIRYENEEAVDDSQLPKDRFSAERLKGVDSTLKIQPAELGDSAVYLCASSFLTKPGFEEKLFFGSGTQLSVL.

The chain joins TRBV10-3 to TRBJ2-7, with D perhaps matching TRBD1 (5 bases). Germline V lookup: CDR1 ENHRY, CDR2 SYGVKD. V was clipped by 6 bases and J by 2 bases, with 17 bases between them. There are 15 residues in the CDR3. CDR3 bases: TGTGCCATCAGCGATTTGACAGCTAACGCCTACGAGCAGTACTTC. Its protein is CAISDLTANAYEQYF.

This clone was seen only once. V gene TRBV30 combines with J gene TRBJ1-1, with 10 bases identical to TRBD1. The trim removed 0 bases at V and 7 bases at J, leaving 23 bases unmatched. The CDR3 runs to 20 residues. Germline V gene sequence: CDR1 GTSNPN, CDR2 SVGIG (reference sequence). The CDR3 DNA reads as TGTGCCTGGAGTGTACGGTGGATAGGGGACAGGGGAGAGGCACGGGGTGAAGCTTTCTTT. It translates to CAWSVRWIGDRGEARGEAFF.

V and J are TRBV9 and TRBJ2-1; 7 bases are shared with TRBD2. Looked up from germline, CDR1 is SGDLS and CDR2 is YYNGEE. The junction had 7 bases not matched to a gene; V was cut back by 4 bases and J by 3 bases. The CDR3 sequence is 15 residues long. CDR3 residues: CASSSRGGGYNEQFF. The CDR3 DNA reads as TGTGCCAGCAGCTCACGGGGCGGGGGCTACAATGAGCAGTTCTTC.

The chain couples TRBV7-9 to TRBJ1-4, with D unclear. The CDR3 is made up of 15 amino acids. Germline CDR1 is SEHNR and CDR2 is FQNEAQ (reference sequence). V lost 5 bases to trimming and J lost 5 bases, with 15 bases between them. The CDR3 loop reads CASSTHEDPNEKLFF. CDR3 coding DNA: TGTGCCAGCAGCACCCACGAGGACCCCAATGAAAAACTGTTTTTT.

This chain joins TRBV5-1 and TRBJ2-4, with D perhaps matching TRBD1 or TRBD2 (5 bases each). The germline V gene encodes CDR1 SGHRS and CDR2 YFSETQ. V was pared by 5 bases and J by 14 bases, with 20 bases between. This CDR3 contains 13 residues. CDR3 loop: CASSYTGDRFEYF. The CDR3 DNA follows: TGCGCCAGCAGTTATACCGGGGACCGATTTGAGTACTTC.